These 17 T cell receptor beta chains share one sample of origin, sequenced in a study of CD8+CD57+ T cells in acquired aplastic anemia (dated by TCRdb to the late 2010s). The sequencer listed for this sample is Illumina HiSeq 2000. Profiling of TCR beta VDJ combinations and CDR3 sequences used genomic DNA as the template. TCRdb trimmed public reads at Q25 via fastp, called clones via MiXCR and kept in-frame beta chains. Rows are combined by CDR3 protein, so each entry shows the most common genes and DNA. The table for this sample lists 150,000 to 180,000 distinct CDR3 sequences; just over 50% of them were counted only once. 12% of the sample rests with the top ten. Flow cytometry had shown CD8+CD57+ cell expansion in the patients selected for sequencing. Sequences were obtained from sorted CD4+, CD8+, or CD8+CD57+ T cells (not recorded which) from PBMCs. These receptors were obtained from a human donor with aplastic anemia.

The V and J genes are TRBV20-1 and TRBJ2-7, with D tentatively TRBD1 or TRBD2 (5 bases each). The CDR3 sequence is 17 residues long. The V gene lost 2 bases and the J gene lost 0 bases, with 20 bases spanning the gap. Germline V CDR1 and CDR2: DFQATT, SNEGSKA (reference sequence). CDR3 loop: CSARLLQGRRSSYEQYF. The CDR3 nucleotides read TGCAGTGCTAGATTGTTGCAGGGACGGAGGAGCTCCTACGAGCAGTACTTC.

This clonotype was detected ten times or more. Written as DNA, the CDR3 is TGTGCCAGCAGTTTAGCGCTGGACCTGGGGCCCTATGGCTACACCTTC. It encodes CASSLALDLGPYGYTF. The chain joins TRBV12-3 or TRBV12-4 to TRBJ1-2; maybe TRBD1 (5 bases). This CDR3 has 16 amino acids. V was pared by 0 bases and J by 4 bases, with 15 bases between.

This clonotype appeared many times. The genes are TRBV6-5 and TRBJ1-1; 11 bases are shared with TRBD1. With 2 bases clipped from V and 1 base from J, the junction kept 0 bases outside the gene matches. There are 15 residues in the CDR3. Germline lookup yields CDR1 MNHEY and CDR2 SVGAGI. CDR3 in DNA: TGTGCCAGCAGTTACGGGACAGGGGGGAACACTGAAGCTTTCTTT. This gives the protein CASSYGTGGNTEAFF.

This chain joins TRBV19 and TRBJ2-1; D is ambiguous. V lost 4 bases and J lost 3, with 1 base in between. Looked up from germline, CDR1 is LNHDA and CDR2 is SQIVND (reference sequence). CDR3 length equals 11 residues. CDR3 protein: CASSNYNEQFF. The CDR3 DNA sequence: TGTGCCAGTAGTAACTACAATGAGCAGTTCTTC.

V usage is TRBV7-3 and J usage is TRBJ2-5; TRBD2 matches at 10 bases. V lost 5 bases and J lost 4; bases outside the gene matches: 4. Germline CDR1 reads SGHTA; CDR2 reads FQGTGA. CDR3 length: 14 residues. The CDR3 loop reads CASSTGLAVETQYF. As DNA, the CDR3 is TGTGCCAGCAGCACCGGACTAGCGGTAGAGACCCAGTACTTC.

V gene TRBV2 combines with J gene TRBJ1-5, with a possible D match to TRBD1 (6 bases). This CDR3 region has 13 residues. Germline V lookup: CDR1 SNHLY, CDR2 FYNNEI. Trimming left V 9 bases short and J 6 bases short, with 15 bases between. The CDR3 nucleotides are TGTGCCAGTAGGCGGGGGGGCCCTCAGCCCCAGCATTTT. Its translation: CASRRGGPQPQHF.

This clonotype showed up many times. This chain joins TRBV6-1 and TRBJ2-1; TRBD2 matches 10 bases. Germline CDR1 MNHNS, CDR2 SASEGT. With 7 bases clipped from V and 4 bases from J, the junction kept 7 bases outside the gene matches. The CDR3 sequence is 15 residues long. As DNA, the CDR3 is TGTGCCAGCATCAGAGCGGGGGGGCGATACAATGAGCAGTTCTTC. It translates to CASIRAGGRYNEQFF.

This clonotype was seen ten or more times. J is TRBJ2-7 and V is TRBV5-1; weak D call: TRBD2 (5 bases). Trimming left V 5 bases short and J 7 bases short, with 22 bases between. The germline CDR1 and CDR2 sequences are SGHRS and YFSETQ. CDR3 size: 15 residues. The CDR3 DNA follows: TGCGCCAGCAGTTACACCGGGATCAACTTTGGGGAGCAGTACTTC. The encoded protein is CASSYTGINFGEQYF.

This clonotype appeared many times. The J gene is TRBJ1-4, the V gene TRBV6-1; D call uncertain. This CDR3 spans 14 amino acids. Germline V gene data show CDR1 as MNHNS and CDR2 as SASEGT. Trimming took off 6 bases at V and 8 bases at J, with 16 bases between the two ends. This CDR3 is CASSPTVAGEKLFF. CDR3 DNA: TGTGCCAGCAGCCCGACGGTCGCAGGCGAAAAACTGTTTTTT.

This sequence joins TRBV25-1 and TRBJ2-7; D is unresolved. V lost 0 bases, J lost 3 bases, and 6 bases lay in between. The CDR3 has 13 residues. Germline CDR1 MGHDK, CDR2 SYGVNS. The CDR3 sequence is CASSEYTSYEQYF. CDR3 sequence (DNA): TGTGCCAGCAGTGAATATACGAGCTACGAGCAGTACTTC.

This clonotype was seen at least ten times. The chain carries TRBV20-1 and TRBJ2-1, with TRBD2 matching over 7 bases. Germline lookup yields CDR1 DFQATT and CDR2 SNEGSKA (reference sequence). V trimming: 5 bases; J trimming: 0 bases; junction bases outside the gene matches: 7. This CDR3 has 15 amino acids. The CDR3, as DNA: TGCAGTGCTTCCCGACTAGCCAGCTCCTACAATGAGCAGTTCTTC. Protein: CSASRLASSYNEQFF.

The rearrangement links TRBV20-1 to TRBJ2-7; 9 nucleotides agree with TRBD1. Germline trimming cut 6 bases from V and 8 bases from J; bases unmatched to any gene: 8. CDR1 DFQATT and CDR2 SNEGSKA come from the germline V gene (reference sequence). The CDR3 has 12 residues. The CDR3 sequence: CSAPGTGSQQYF. The DNA of the CDR3 is TGCAGTGCCCCCGGGACAGGGTCTCAGCAGTACTTC.

This clonotype has just a few counts. The chain uses TRBV15 and TRBJ1-1, with TRBD1 matching 9 bases. The CDR3 sequence is 14 residues long. V lost 2 bases and J lost 2; bases outside the gene matches: 0. Germline lookup yields CDR1 LNHNV and CDR2 YYDKDF (reference sequence). For the CDR3, the DNA is TGTGCCACCAGCAGAACAGGGGGCAACACTGAAGCTTTCTTT. Its protein product is CATSRTGGNTEAFF.

The rearrangement joins TRBV19 to TRBJ2-7; 10 nucleotides agree with TRBD2. The germline V gene encodes CDR1 LNHDA and CDR2 SQIVND (reference sequence). The CDR3 loop spans 14 amino acids. V lost 6 bases and J lost 7; bases outside the gene matches: 9. CDR3 DNA sequence: TGTGCCAGTAGAACTAGCGGGGCGCGTGGGGAGCAGTACTTC. Its protein product is CASRTSGARGEQYF.

This clonotype was recorded at least ten times. This chain connects TRBV20-1 to TRBJ2-1, with 12 bases aligning to TRBD2. This CDR3 is built from 14 residues. The germline V gene encodes CDR1 DFQATT and CDR2 SNEGSKA (reference sequence). Trimming took 6 bases from V and 7 from J; bases not matched to a gene: 7. CDR3 protein: CSATSGGPGNEQFF. The CDR3 DNA sequence: TGCAGTGCAACTAGCGGGGGGCCGGGGAATGAGCAGTTCTTC.

A remark on this clonotype: It may be a read error: a sequence one base away is much more abundant. CDR3 in DNA: TGTGCCAGCAGTACTGGAGGAGGGTTTTCCTACAAGCAGTACTTC. Translating gives CASSTGGGFSYKQYF. V usage is TRBV6-5 and J usage is TRBJ2-7; a weak D match, TRBD2 (6 bases). The CDR3 runs 15 residues. Germline V gene sequence: CDR1 MNHEY, CDR2 SVGAGI.

This clonotype has ten or more counts. The genes are TRBV12-5 and TRBJ2-7, with a tentative D call TRBD1 (6 bases). There are 17 residues in the CDR3. V lost 1 base to trimming and J lost 2 bases, with 18 bases between them. Germline values: CDR1 LGHNT, CDR2 FRNRAP. The CDR3 reads CASGLALTGSQPYEQYF. CDR3 nucleotide sequence: TGTGCTAGTGGTTTGGCCCTAACAGGGTCCCAACCCTACGAGCAGTACTTC. The variable domain in full, with the rest retrieved from reference TRBV12-5 and TRBJ2-7, is DARVTQTPRHKVTEMGQEVTMRCQPILGHNTVFWYRQTMMQGLELLAYFRNRAPLDDSGMPKDRFSAEMPDATLATLKIQPSEPRDSAVYFCASGLALTGSQPYEQYFGPGTRLTVT.